This T cell receptor beta chain was profiled in a study of blood T cells in healthy people across ages. Combining a sample-barcoded 5' primer with a J-beta primer mix, a second PCR ran for roughly 7 to 12 cycles. Any given sample supplied a minimum of 3 million CDR3-containing paired-end reads. MiXCR was run by TCRdb on the 5' RACE reads, yielding one entry per CDR3 protein. The sample includes about 1.7 million distinct CDR3 sequences, over 25% seen only once; the top ten take about 7.7%. Germline V lookup: CDR1 SGHTA, CDR2 FQGNSA. The CDR3 sequence is 16 residues long. Trimming removed 1 base at V and 1 base at J, with 13 bases between.

This clonotype originated in a woman in her 30s in good health. J is TRBJ2-5 and V is TRBV7-2; D is perhaps TRBD1 (6 bases). The sequencing sample was made of blood. DNA for the CDR3: TGTGCCAGCAGCTTAGACCGGCAGGGGCCCCAAGAGACCCAGTACTTC. This encodes CASSLDRQGPQETQYF.